This T cell receptor beta chain was identified in a study of blood T cell repertoires in COVID-19. V shed 5 bases and J 0 bases; nucleotides not matched to a gene: 6. Germline CDR1 is SGHTA and CDR2 is FQGTGA. CDR3 length: 16 residues. The table came from immunoSEQ multiplex PCR; TCRdb's copy has only in-frame clones and leaves some out. The profile shows about 270,000 clones, around nine tenths of them singletons. The receptor comes from a man in his forties with active or convalescent COVID-19. The chain combines TRBV7-3 with TRBJ2-3, with 9 bases lining up with TRBD1. The sample comprised peripheral blood. As DNA, the CDR3 is TGTGCCAGCAGCACCCGACAGGGGGTGAGCACAGATACGCAGTATTTT. Amino acids: CASSTRQGVSTDTQYF. Together with reference TRBV7-3 and TRBJ2-3, the CDR3 gives the full variable domain: GAGVSQTPSNKVTEKGKYVELRCDPISGHTALYWYRQSLGQGPEFLIYFQGTGAADDSGLPNDRFFAVRPEGSVSTLKIQRTERGDSAVYLCASSTRQGVSTDTQYFGPGTRLTVL.